This TCR beta chain was captured by sequencing in a study of long-term antiretroviral therapy in people with HIV. At survey level, the immunoSEQ assay was run in its v3.0 version. Method: immunoSEQ multiplex PCR; TCRdb's copy keeps in-frame clones and lacks some. Of more than 15,000 clones listed, over 75% are singletons. The V end was cut by 6 bases, the J end by 0 bases, with 15 bases between. The germline gives CDR1 LNHDA, CDR2 SQIVND (reference sequence). This CDR3 has 17 amino acids. V usage is TRBV19 and J usage is TRBJ2-6; D may be TRBD2 (6 bases). This material consisted of unsorted PBMCs, taken 0.3 years after starting antiretroviral therapy. The TCR originated in a man between 60 and 70 years old with HIV. CDR3 coding DNA: TGTGCCAGTAGGCCTCGTAGCGGTCTCTCTGGGGCCAACGTCCTGACTTTC. It encodes CASRPRSGLSGANVLTF. Complete variable domain (other parts from reference TRBV19 and TRBJ2-6): DGGITQSPKYLFRKEGQNVTLSCEQNLNHDAMYWYRQDPGQGLRLIYYSQIVNDFQKGDIAEGYSVSREKKESFPLTVTSAQKNPTAFYLCASRPRSGLSGANVLTFGAGSRLTVL.